A selection of T cell receptor beta chains follows, all from one sample in a study of control samples from healthy donors and cancer patients. Sequencing used immunoSEQ multiplex PCR; TCRdb keeps in-frame clones, though not all of them. This table has approximately 97,000 clones, 92% appearing once. The sequenced sample consisted of blood. Receptors were obtained from a woman under 30 in good health. Both conserved end residues are part of each CDR3. The order of the fields is clone size, D gene, V gene, J gene, CDR3 DNA, CDR3 protein. A D gene is named only where the DNA matches it firmly. A clone size is listed for some rows: how often the clone was seen (once, few, many), or a class if it is expanded.

>-|-|TRBV28|TRBJ1-3
TGTGCCAGCAGACCACAGGGTGGGTCTGGAAACACCATATATTTT
CASRPQGGSGNTIYF
>once|-|TRBV3-1/TRBV3-2|TRBJ2-6
TGTGCCAGCAGCCTCGGGGCTACCGGGGCCAACGTCCTGACTTTC
CASSLGATGANVLTF
>few|-|TRBV7-9|TRBJ2-2
TGTGCCAGCTCACTAATGGGAGGCAACACCGGGGAGCTGTTTTTT
CASSLMGGNTGELFF
>-|TRBD1|TRBV28|TRBJ2-1
TGTGCCAGCACCGCAGGGACAGCGAGTTTCAATGAGCAGTTCTTC
CASTAGTASFNEQFF
>-|TRBD1|TRBV19|TRBJ1-2
TGTGCCAGTTGGGGGACCCAGACAGGGGACTATGGCTACACCTTC
CASWGTQTGDYGYTF
>-|TRBD1|TRBV7-6|TRBJ1-2
TGTGCCAGCAGCTTAAACAGGGGGCTTAGCGGCTACACCTTC
CASSLNRGLSGYTF
>-|-|TRBV27|TRBJ2-7
TGTGCCAGCACCCACGACACGGCCGAGCAGTACTTC
CASTHDTAEQYF
>-|TRBD1|TRBV10-1|TRBJ1-1
TGCGCCAGCAGTGAGTCGCCTATGGGCAGGGGGTGGACTGAAGCTTTCTTT
CASSESPMGRGWTEAFF
>-|-|TRBV18|TRBJ2-7
TGTGCCAGCTCACCCCGAATCGTAGAAATCAAGAGCTCCTACGAGCAGTACTTC
CASSPRIVEIKSSYEQYF
>once|-|TRBV5-4|TRBJ1-1
TGTGCCAGCAGCACCCGGACAGCGAACACTGAAGCTTTCTTT
CASSTRTANTEAFF
>-|-|TRBV4-2|TRBJ2-1
TGTGCCAGCAGCCTCAACGAAGTCGATGAGCAGTTCTTC
CASSLNEVDEQFF
>-|TRBD1|TRBV7-9|TRBJ1-1
TGTGCCAGCAGCCTCCACTGGACAGGGCGTGAAGCTTTCTTT
CASSLHWTGREAFF
>-|-|TRBV6-5|TRBJ1-6
TGTGCCAGCAGCCCGAGCTCCTATAATTCACCCCTCCACTTT
CASSPSSYNSPLHF
>-|TRBD1|TRBV4-1|TRBJ1-3
TGCGCCAGCAGCCAAGTTTGGGAACAGGGGAAATCTGGAAACACCATATATTTT
CASSQVWEQGKSGNTIYF
>-|TRBD1|TRBV28|TRBJ1-4
TGTGCCAGCAGTGATACCGGGACAGAGAATGAAAAACTGTTTTTT
CASSDTGTENEKLFF
>-|TRBD1|TRBV30|TRBJ1-6
TGTGCCTGGAGCCACCGGGACAGGGATTCACCCCTCCACTTT
CAWSHRDRDSPLHF
>-|-|TRBV15|TRBJ2-7
TGTGCCACCAGCAGCCGGGACGGCTCCTACGAGCAGTACTTC
CATSSRDGSYEQYF
>-|-|TRBV10-3|TRBJ1-5
TGTGCCATCAGTGGGGAGGCCGGCAGCAATCAGCCCCAGCATTTT
CAISGEAGSNQPQHF
>-|-|TRBV5-1|TRBJ2-5
TGCGCCAGCAGCCCTAGGGACCCCTCCCAGTACTTC
CASSPRDPSQYF
>-|-|TRBV11-1|TRBJ1-6
TGTGCCAGCAGCTCAATCTCGGGCACAATCCTCCACTTT
CASSSISGTILHF
>-|TRBD1|TRBV7-8|TRBJ1-2
TGTGCCAGCAGCTTACTCAGGGGGGCCCAGCATGGCTACACCTTC
CASSLLRGAQHGYTF
>-|TRBD1|TRBV12-3/TRBV12-4|TRBJ2-7
TGTGCCAGCAGCGGGACAGGGGGGAACGAGCAGTACTTC
CASSGTGGNEQYF
>once|-|TRBV5-5|TRBJ1-6
TGTGCCAGCAGCCCCTTCCCAGGGGTTAATTCACCCCTCCACTTT
CASSPFPGVNSPLHF
>once|-|TRBV19|TRBJ1-1
TGTGCCAGTAGTGTTGTCGGGGGGAGGAACACTGAAGCTTTCTTT
CASSVVGGRNTEAFF
>-|-|TRBV11-3|TRBJ1-1
TGTGCCAGCAGCTTAGGGTTGAACACTGAAGCTTTCTTT
CASSLGLNTEAFF
>-|-|TRBV28|TRBJ2-7
TGTGCCAGCGCTACCCCGGGGGAGCAGTACTTC
CASATPGEQYF
>-|-|TRBV28|TRBJ1-1
TGTGCCAGCAGTCCCTGGGCAGGAAACACTGAAGCTTTCTTT
CASSPWAGNTEAFF
>-|-|TRBV6-2/TRBV6-3|TRBJ1-2
TGTGCCAGCAGCCCTGGGGCGGTGCAAGGCTACACCTTC
CASSPGAVQGYTF
>-|TRBD1|TRBV2|TRBJ2-3
TGTGCCACCCGGGACAGGGGGGCAGATACGCAGTATTTT
CATRDRGADTQYF
>-|TRBD1|TRBV5-5|TRBJ2-3
TGTGCCAGCAGCGTGGGACAGGGGGCGGGAGATACGCAGTATTTT
CASSVGQGAGDTQYF
>-|-|TRBV27|TRBJ2-7
TGTGCCAGCTCTAGGGAACGAACCCCCTACGAGCAGTACTTC
CASSRERTPYEQYF
>-|-|TRBV7-8|TRBJ1-5
TGTGCCAGCAGCCGGGGTCCTTGGAGCAATCAGCCCCAGCATTTT
CASSRGPWSNQPQHF
>few|-|TRBV5-1|TRBJ1-2
TGCGCCAGCAGCTTGGGACAGTCAGCTAACTATGGCTACACCTTC
CASSLGQSANYGYTF
>-|-|TRBV3-1/TRBV3-2|TRBJ2-7
TGTGCCAGCAGCCAAGACGCGACAGGTACCTACGAGCAGTACTTC
CASSQDATGTYEQYF
>-|TRBD2|TRBV2|TRBJ2-2
TGTGCCAGCAGGGAAACTAGCGGGAGGGCCACCGGGGAGCTGTTTTTT
CASRETSGRATGELFF
>-|-|TRBV9|TRBJ2-4
TGTGCCAGCAGTGGGTTGGGAGCCAAAAACATTCAGTACTTC
CASSGLGAKNIQYF
>-|-|TRBV10-3|TRBJ1-1
TGTGCCATCAGGGGCGGTGGGGGAAGGAACACTGAAGCTTTCTTT
CAIRGGGGRNTEAFF
>-|-|TRBV19|TRBJ2-3
TGTGCCAGTAGTATAGGACACACAGATACGCAGTATTTT
CASSIGHTDTQYF
>-|-|TRBV14|TRBJ1-3
TGTGCCAGCAGCAGGGGATCGTCAGACACCATATATTTT
CASSRGSSDTIYF
>-|-|TRBV21-1|TRBJ1-3
TGTGCCAGCAGCAAACATCCATTAAATCTCGGACTTACCTCTGGAAACACCATATATTTT
CASSKHPLNLGLTSGNTIYF
>-|-|TRBV19|TRBJ2-7
TGTGCCAGTAGTGTAACGTCGGCCTACGAGCAGTACTTC
CASSVTSAYEQYF
>-|TRBD1|TRBV7-2|TRBJ1-4
TGTGCCAGCAGCTTGGCACAGGGGTGGAATGAAAAACTGTTTTTT
CASSLAQGWNEKLFF
>few|TRBD1|TRBV6-5|TRBJ1-3
TGTGCCAATCTTATAGCAGGGGGTAGTGGAAACACCATATATTTT
CANLIAGGSGNTIYF
>-|-|TRBV9|TRBJ1-3
TGTGCCAGCAGCGTAGCTGAGATAGGGATTGTAGGAAACACCATATATTTT
CASSVAEIGIVGNTIYF
>-|-|TRBV29-1|TRBJ1-3
TGCAGCGTTGAATTCTCTGGAAACACCATATATTTT
CSVEFSGNTIYF
>-|-|TRBV6-5|TRBJ2-5
TGTGCCAGCAGGGGGGGCGGGGGACAAGAGACCCAGTACTTC
CASRGGGGQETQYF